The T cell receptor beta chain under discussion was sequenced for a study of siplizumab effects on memory and regulatory T cells. General observations from the study: Sequences below about 10^-5 frequency were poorly captured, limiting mapping of alloreactive clones. Proof of suppressive function in proliferating Tregs from siplizumab cultures was not established.

For this clone: Its matching antigen is unknown.

Assays covered about 10^5 TCR templates per sample. Repertoires were generated with immunoSEQ multiplex PCR, while TCRdb's copy carries only in-frame clones and drops some. This table has about 98,000 clones, roughly 92% appearing once. The sequenced sample consisted of CD4+ T cells sorted from blood. This clonotype originated in a human donor in good health.

The CDR3 loop is CASSLQGGFANVLTF. DNA of the CDR3: TGTGCCAGCAGTTTACAGGGAGGTTTCGCCAACGTCCTGACTTTC. This chain links TRBV27 with TRBJ2-6; possible D gene TRBD2, 6 bases. CDR1 and CDR2 (germline): MNHEY, SMNVEV (reference sequence). V shed 2 bases and J shed 7 bases, with 12 bases lying between them. This CDR3 has 15 amino acids.